A selection of T cell receptor beta chains follows, all from one sample in a study of blood T cell repertoires in COVID-19. TCRdb's table, derived via immunoSEQ multiplex PCR, lists solely in-frame clones and lacks some. This sample has under 150,000 clones, with less than 90% found just once. The specimen sequenced was PBMCs or T cells enriched from blood (not recorded which). The receptors come from a woman in her 50s who had recovered from COVID-19. Each CDR3 is given with its conserved first and last residue. The D gene is left open where the match is weak. Only part of the rows carry a size: once, few, many, or a class if the clone is expanded.

J gene	D gene	clone size	V gene	CDR3 DNA	CDR3 protein
TRBJ1-1	TRBD1	.	TRBV5-1	TGCGCCAGCAGCCAAGGACAGGTTTGGGGGGTCACTGAAGCTTTCTTT	CASSQGQVWGVTEAFF
TRBJ2-7	TRBD1	once	TRBV11-1	TGTGCCAGCAGCTCCTCCGGGACAGCCTACGAGCAGTACTTC	CASSSSGTAYEQYF
TRBJ2-3	TRBD2	.	TRBV19	TGTGCCAGTAGGCTAGCGGGGGATAGCACAGATACGCAGTATTTT	CASRLAGDSTDTQYF
TRBJ2-7	TRBD1	.	TRBV9	TGTGCCAGCAGCGTAGCACCCGACAGGGACGAGCAGTACTTC	CASSVAPDRDEQYF
TRBJ2-7	TRBD1	.	TRBV30	TGTGCCTGGAGTCAAGGGACAGGGGGCCTCGAGCAGTACTTC	CAWSQGTGGLEQYF
TRBJ2-3	.	few	TRBV29-1	TGCAGCGTTGTTCCCATTAGCACAGATACGCAGTATTTT	CSVVPISTDTQYF
TRBJ2-6	.	.	TRBV7-3	TGTGCCAGCAGCACCAGCAGGGACTCTGGGGCCAACGTCCTGACTTTC	CASSTSRDSGANVLTF
TRBJ2-7	TRBD2	.	TRBV5-6	TGTGCCAGCAGCAGGACCGGGACTAGCGACTTTCACGAGCAGTACTTC	CASSRTGTSDFHEQYF
TRBJ2-2	.	.	TRBV6-6	TGTGCCAGCAGTTACTCGACAGGGAGGTCGACCGGGGAGCTGTTTTTT	CASSYSTGRSTGELFF
TRBJ2-3	TRBD1	.	TRBV6-5	TGTGCCAGCAGTTACGTTACAGGGGGCACAGATACGCAGTATTTT	CASSYVTGGTDTQYF
TRBJ2-3	.	.	TRBV5-4	TGTGCCAGCAGCTTGGCAACGGGGGATGATACGCAGTATTTT	CASSLATGDDTQYF
TRBJ1-1	.	.	TRBV7-9	TGTGCCAGCAGCCTCAGCGGGGACACTGAAGCTTTCTTT	CASSLSGDTEAFF
TRBJ1-6	TRBD1	once	TRBV6-7	TGTGCCAGCAGTTACTCGACAGGGGGAGATAATTCACCCCTCCACTTT	CASSYSTGGDNSPLHF
TRBJ2-7	TRBD1	.	TRBV5-5	TGTGCCAGCAGCTCTGGACAGGGCGTCGAGCAGTACTTC	CASSSGQGVEQYF
TRBJ1-1	.	.	TRBV5-4	TGTGCCAGCAGCCGTGATGGGCTCGCGGGGGACACTGAAGCTTTCTTT	CASSRDGLAGDTEAFF
TRBJ2-2	TRBD1	.	TRBV5-1	TGCGCCAGCAGCCTGACAGGGGGCACGAACACCGGGGAGCTGTTTTTT	CASSLTGGTNTGELFF
TRBJ2-7	.	.	TRBV7-8	TGTGCCAGCAGCTTAGGCGGCGGGGCCACCTACGAGCAGTACTTC	CASSLGGGATYEQYF
TRBJ1-3	.	.	TRBV7-6	TGTGCCAGCAGCTTAGGGCAGGGAGGGAGCTCTGGAAACACCATATATTTT	CASSLGQGGSSGNTIYF
TRBJ1-5	.	.	TRBV12-3/TRBV12-4	TGTGCCAGCAGTTTCACGGGATATCAGCCCCAGCATTTT	CASSFTGYQPQHF
TRBJ2-1	.	.	TRBV3-1/TRBV3-2	TGTGCCAGCAGCCGGGGGGAACAGGTTGTATCCTACAATGAGCAGTTCTTC	CASSRGEQVVSYNEQFF
TRBJ2-5	TRBD2	.	TRBV5-1	TGCGCCAGCAGCTCAACGGGACTAGCGGGGGGAGAGACCCAGTACTTC	CASSSTGLAGGETQYF
TRBJ1-2	.	.	TRBV7-9	TGTGCCAGCAGTCTAAGCACTGGGGCAGGATCTGCTAACTATGGCTACACCTTC	CASSLSTGAGSANYGYTF
TRBJ1-1	.	once	TRBV10-3	TGTGCCATCAGTGAGTCGAAAGGACACATGAACACTGAAGCTTTCTTT	CAISESKGHMNTEAFF
TRBJ2-1	TRBD2	.	TRBV10-3	TGTGCCATCAGTGAGCTAGCGGGGGGGGCGTCTGAGCAGTTCTTC	CAISELAGGASEQFF
TRBJ1-6	.	.	TRBV5-5	TGTGCCAGCAGCTTGACGGAGAGGATCGGTTCACCCCTCCACTTT	CASSLTERIGSPLHF
TRBJ1-1	.	.	TRBV7-9	TGTGCCAGCAGCTTCGCGGATCGAGGGACTGAAGCTTTCTTT	CASSFADRGTEAFF
TRBJ1-1	TRBD1	.	TRBV27	TGTGCCAGCAGTACAGGGGGGAACACTGAAGCTTTCTTT	CASSTGGNTEAFF
TRBJ2-7	.	.	TRBV6-5	TGTGCCAGCAGCTCCCCGGACGGGATCACCTACGAGCAGTACTTC	CASSSPDGITYEQYF
TRBJ1-5	.	.	TRBV6-1	TGTGCCAGCAGTGAAGCGAGGAGTTATAGCAATCAGCCCCAGCATTTT	CASSEARSYSNQPQHF
TRBJ1-5	TRBD1	.	TRBV7-2	TGTGCCAGCAGCCCCCAGACAGGGGAAGGAGCCCAGCATTTT	CASSPQTGEGAQHF
TRBJ2-5	TRBD2	.	TRBV2	TGTGCCAGCAGGTTAGCGGGGGCCCTCCAAGAGACCCAGTACTTC	CASRLAGALQETQYF
TRBJ1-1	TRBD1	many	TRBV2	TGTGCCAGCAGTAATGGACAGGGGCGGAGGACTGAAGCTTTCTTT	CASSNGQGRRTEAFF
TRBJ1-5	.	.	TRBV21-1	TGTGCCAGCAGCAAAGCCCGGGGGACAGAATATAGCAATCAGCCCCAGCATTTT	CASSKARGTEYSNQPQHF
TRBJ1-1	TRBD1	.	TRBV12-3/TRBV12-4	TGTGCCATCTCGGACAGGGAGAACACTGAAGCTTTCTTT	CAISDRENTEAFF
TRBJ2-6	.	once	TRBV5-4	TGTGCCAGCAGCTCCGGGGTCCCTGGGGCCAACGTCCTGACTTTC	CASSSGVPGANVLTF
TRBJ1-5	.	.	TRBV7-2	TGTGCCAGCAGCCGGACATTTCTTAGCAATCAGCCCCAGCATTTT	CASSRTFLSNQPQHF
TRBJ2-3	.	.	TRBV9	TGTGCCAGCAGCGTAGGGGGGGTCCGGGATACGCAGTATTTT	CASSVGGVRDTQYF
TRBJ2-5	TRBD2	.	TRBV6-6	TGTGCCAGCAGTCCGGGGGGGACTAGCGGGGCTCAAGAGACCCAGTACTTC	CASSPGGTSGAQETQYF
TRBJ1-1	TRBD1	.	TRBV7-9	TGTGCCAGCAGTCAGCCCGGGACAGGGGAAACTGAAGCTTTCTTT	CASSQPGTGETEAFF
TRBJ2-3	TRBD1	.	TRBV24-1	TGTGCCACCAGTGAAACGGGACAGGGGGAGTCAGATACGCAGTATTTT	CATSETGQGESDTQYF
TRBJ1-6	.	.	TRBV5-1	TGCGCCAGCAGCCAGGGAACTAATTCACCCCTCCACTTT	CASSQGTNSPLHF